The count of the clone carrying this T cell receptor (beta chain) is one. What it binds is not known. These data are taken from a study of shared clonotypes between healthy human individuals. CD45RO+ cells were combined with CCR7-negative CD45RA+ TemRA cells to form CD8 memory. Template for every sorted-subset replicate PCR totaled about 0.2 ug DNA, roughly 30,000 T cell genomes. Study processing details: From ImmunoSEQ came sequences covering only the junction and carrying no quality scores, so filtering differed. Profiled with immunoSEQ multiplex PCR; TCRdb holds only in-frame clones, not every one. Clonal size and the V and J genes are those of that table, whereas D and trimming came from the DNA. The sample lists some 690,000 clones, 90% occurring once. Overall study findings and caveats: Sharing across a few donors was seen in around 5.1% of naive CD4 clonotypes.

V shed 0 bases, J shed 8 bases, and the junction held 3 bases outside the gene matches. The length of the CDR3 is 14 residues. From germline, CDR1 is PRHDT and CDR2 FYEKMQ (reference sequence). J is TRBJ2-1 and V is TRBV13; 8 bases align to TRBD1. The sequence came from a man aged 18 to 35 in good health. Some clones in this sample may be carry-over from other donors' samples. Sequenced sample: memory CD8+ T cells from PBMCs. Subset described: CD45RO+ cells pooled with CCR7-negative TemRA cells. CDR3: CASSLGRGLDEQFF. In DNA form, the CDR3 reads TGTGCCAGCAGCTTAGGCAGGGGGCTTGATGAGCAGTTCTTC.